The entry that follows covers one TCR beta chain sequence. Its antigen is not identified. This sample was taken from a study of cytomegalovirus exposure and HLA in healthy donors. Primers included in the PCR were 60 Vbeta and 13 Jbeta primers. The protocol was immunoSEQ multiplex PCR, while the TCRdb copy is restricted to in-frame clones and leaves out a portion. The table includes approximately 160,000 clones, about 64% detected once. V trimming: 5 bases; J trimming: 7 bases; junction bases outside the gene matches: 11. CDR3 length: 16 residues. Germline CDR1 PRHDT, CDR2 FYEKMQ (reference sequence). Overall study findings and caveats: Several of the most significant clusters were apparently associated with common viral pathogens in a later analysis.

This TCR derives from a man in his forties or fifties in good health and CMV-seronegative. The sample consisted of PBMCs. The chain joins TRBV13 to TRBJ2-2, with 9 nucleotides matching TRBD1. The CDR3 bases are TGTGCCAGCAGCCTCCTACCGGGACAGGGAGTCGGGGAGCTGTTTTTT. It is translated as CASSLLPGQGVGELFF.